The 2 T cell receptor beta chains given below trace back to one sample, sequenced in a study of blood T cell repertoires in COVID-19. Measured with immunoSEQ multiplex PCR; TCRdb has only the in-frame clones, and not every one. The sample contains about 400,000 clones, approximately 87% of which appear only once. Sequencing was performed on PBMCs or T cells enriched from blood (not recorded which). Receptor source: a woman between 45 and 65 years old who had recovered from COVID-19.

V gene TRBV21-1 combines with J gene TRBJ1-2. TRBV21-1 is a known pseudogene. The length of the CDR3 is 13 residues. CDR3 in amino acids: CASSKAAVYGYTF. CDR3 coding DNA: TGTGCCAGCAGCAAAGCGGCGGTCTATGGCTACACCTTC.

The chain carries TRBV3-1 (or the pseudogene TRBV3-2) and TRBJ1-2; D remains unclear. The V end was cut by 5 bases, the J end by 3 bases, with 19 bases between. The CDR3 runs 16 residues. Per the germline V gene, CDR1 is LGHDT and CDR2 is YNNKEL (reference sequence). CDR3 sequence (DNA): TGTGCCAGCAGCGAAGGAGGCAGCAAAATCTACTATGGCTACACCTTC. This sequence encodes CASSEGGSKIYYGYTF.